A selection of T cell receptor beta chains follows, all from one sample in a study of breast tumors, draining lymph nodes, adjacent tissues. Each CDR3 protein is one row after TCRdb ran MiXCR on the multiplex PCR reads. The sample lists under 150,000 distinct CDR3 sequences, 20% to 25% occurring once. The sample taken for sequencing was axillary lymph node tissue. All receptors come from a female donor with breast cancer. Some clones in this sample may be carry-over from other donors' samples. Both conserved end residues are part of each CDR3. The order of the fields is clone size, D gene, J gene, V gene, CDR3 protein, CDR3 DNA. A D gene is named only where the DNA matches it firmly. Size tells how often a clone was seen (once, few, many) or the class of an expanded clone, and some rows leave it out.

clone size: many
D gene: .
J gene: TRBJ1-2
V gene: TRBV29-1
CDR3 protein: CSVVGLEGYTF
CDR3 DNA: TGCAGCGTTGTGGGGCTAGAGGGCTACACCTTC

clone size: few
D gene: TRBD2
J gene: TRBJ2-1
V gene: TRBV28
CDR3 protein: CASSLLAVAGHNEQFF
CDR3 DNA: TGTGCCAGCAGTTTACTTGCGGTAGCGGGCCACAATGAGCAGTTCTTC

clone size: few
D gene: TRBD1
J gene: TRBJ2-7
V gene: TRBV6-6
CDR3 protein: CASSPPGQATYEQYF
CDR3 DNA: TGTGCCAGCAGCCCTCCGGGACAGGCGACCTACGAGCAGTACTTC

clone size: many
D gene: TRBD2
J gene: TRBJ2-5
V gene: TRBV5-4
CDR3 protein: CASSLDSGSGTQYF
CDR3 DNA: TGTGCCAGCAGCTTGGATAGCGGGTCGGGGACCCAGTACTTC

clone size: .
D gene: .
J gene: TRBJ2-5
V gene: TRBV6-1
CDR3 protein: CASRPRGRETQYF
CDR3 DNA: TGTGCCAGCAGACCGCGGGGGCGGGAGACCCAGTACTTC

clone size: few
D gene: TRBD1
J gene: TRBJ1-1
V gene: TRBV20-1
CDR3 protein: CSARQGQVNSGAFF
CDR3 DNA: TGCAGTGCTAGACAGGGACAGGTGAACAGTGGAGCTTTCTTT

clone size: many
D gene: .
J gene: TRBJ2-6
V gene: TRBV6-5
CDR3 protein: CASSYSRRSGANVLTF
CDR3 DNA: TGTGCCAGCAGTTACTCTAGGCGCTCTGGGGCCAACGTCCTGACTTTC

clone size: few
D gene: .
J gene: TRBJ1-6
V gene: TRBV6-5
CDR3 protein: CASSYRGLNSPLHF
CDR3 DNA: TGTGCCAGCAGTTACCGGGGCCTTAATTCACCCCTCCACTTT

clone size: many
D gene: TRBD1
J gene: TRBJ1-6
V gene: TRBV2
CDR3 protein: CASTPTGQGFSPLHF
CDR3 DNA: TGTGCCAGCACGCCGACTGGACAGGGGTTTTCACCCCTCCACTTT

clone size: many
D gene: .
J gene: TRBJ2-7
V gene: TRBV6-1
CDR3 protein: CASSATSYEQYF
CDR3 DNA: TGTGCCAGCAGTGCGACTTCCTACGAGCAGTACTTC

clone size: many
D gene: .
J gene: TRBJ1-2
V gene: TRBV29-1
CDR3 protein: CSVGPRNYGYTF
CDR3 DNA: TGCAGCGTCGGACCGAGGAACTATGGCTACACCTTC

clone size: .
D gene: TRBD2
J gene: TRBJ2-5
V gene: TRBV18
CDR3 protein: CASSPTGTSGSRETQYF
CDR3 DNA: TGTGCCAGCTCACCAACCGGGACTAGCGGGAGCAGAGAGACCCAGTACTTC

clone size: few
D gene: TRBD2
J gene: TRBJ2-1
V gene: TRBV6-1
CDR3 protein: CASTTGRISGRGGDEQFF
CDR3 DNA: TGTGCCAGCACCACGGGGAGGATTAGCGGGAGGGGGGGCGATGAGCAGTTCTTC

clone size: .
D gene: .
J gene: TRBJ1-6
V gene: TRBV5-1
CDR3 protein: CVSSLGLGNRNSPLHF
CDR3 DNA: TGCGTCAGCAGCTTGGGGTTAGGCAACCGTAATTCACCCCTCCACTTT

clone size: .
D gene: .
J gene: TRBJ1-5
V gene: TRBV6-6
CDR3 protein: CASSAQGWSNQPQHF
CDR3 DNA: TGTGCCAGCAGTGCGCAGGGGTGGAGCAATCAGCCCCAGCATTTT

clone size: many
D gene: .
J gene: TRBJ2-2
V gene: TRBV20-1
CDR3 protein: CSATPLAVAGELFF
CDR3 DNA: TGCAGTGCTACACCTCTAGCAGTGGCCGGGGAGCTGTTTTTT

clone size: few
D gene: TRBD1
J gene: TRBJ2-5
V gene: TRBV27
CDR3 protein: CASSRQGAETQYF
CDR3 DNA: TGTGCCAGCAGTCGACAGGGGGCAGAGACCCAGTACTTC

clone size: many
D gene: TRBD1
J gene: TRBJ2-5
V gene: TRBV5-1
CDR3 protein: CASSLEQGQETQYF
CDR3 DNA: TGCGCCAGCAGCTTGGAACAGGGGCAAGAGACCCAGTACTTC

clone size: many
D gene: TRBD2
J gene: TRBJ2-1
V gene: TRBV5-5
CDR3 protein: CASSSSGSEQFF
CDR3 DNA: TGTGCCAGCAGTTCTAGCGGAAGTGAGCAGTTCTTC

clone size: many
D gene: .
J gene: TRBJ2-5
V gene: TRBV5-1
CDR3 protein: CASRQDQETQYF
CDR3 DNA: TGCGCCAGCAGGCAGGATCAAGAGACCCAGTACTTC

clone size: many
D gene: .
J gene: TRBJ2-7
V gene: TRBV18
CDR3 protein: CASSPPQRYEQYF
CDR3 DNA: TGTGCCAGCTCACCGCCCCAGAGGTACGAGCAGTACTTC

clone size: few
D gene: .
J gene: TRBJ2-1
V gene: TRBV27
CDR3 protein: CASSPPVGEQFF
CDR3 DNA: TGTGCCAGCAGTCCCCCCGTCGGTGAGCAGTTCTTC

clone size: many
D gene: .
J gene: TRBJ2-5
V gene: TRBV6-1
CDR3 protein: CASSEAYSGRSPQETQYF
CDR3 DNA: TGTGCCAGCAGTGAAGCATACTCGGGACGTTCGCCTCAAGAGACCCAGTACTTC

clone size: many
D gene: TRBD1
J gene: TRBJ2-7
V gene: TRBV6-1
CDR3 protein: CASSPRGTGISYEQYF
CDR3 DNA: TGTGCCAGCAGCCCTAGGGGGACAGGAATTTCCTACGAGCAGTACTTC

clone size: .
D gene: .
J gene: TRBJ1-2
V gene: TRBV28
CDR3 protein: CASSLGTYGYTF
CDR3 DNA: TGTGCCAGCAGTCTCGGGACCTATGGCTACACCTTC

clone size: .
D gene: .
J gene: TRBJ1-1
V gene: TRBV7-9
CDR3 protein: CASSSYGRDTVNTEAFF
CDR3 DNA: TGTGCCAGCAGCTCATATGGCCGGGACACAGTGAACACTGAAGCTTTCTTT

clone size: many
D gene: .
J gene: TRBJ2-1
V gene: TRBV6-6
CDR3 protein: CASLRYNEQFF
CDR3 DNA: TGTGCCAGCCTCCGGTACAATGAGCAGTTCTTC

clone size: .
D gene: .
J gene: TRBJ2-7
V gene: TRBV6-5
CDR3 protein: CASRKDSYEQHF
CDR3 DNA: TGTGCCAGCAGAAAGGACAGCTACGAGCAGCACTTC

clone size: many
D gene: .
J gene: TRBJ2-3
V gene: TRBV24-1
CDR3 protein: CATSHRVDTQYF
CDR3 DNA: TGTGCCACCAGCCACAGGGTGGATACGCAGTATTTT

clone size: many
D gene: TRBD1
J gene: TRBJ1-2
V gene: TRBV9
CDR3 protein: CASSVGSKRTGNYGYTF
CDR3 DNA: TGTGCCAGCAGCGTAGGGTCGAAAAGGACAGGCAACTATGGCTACACCTTC

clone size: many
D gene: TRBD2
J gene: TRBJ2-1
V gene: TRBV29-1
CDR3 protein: CSVAIAGAIPGEQFF
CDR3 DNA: TGCAGCGTTGCGATAGCGGGAGCTATCCCTGGTGAGCAGTTCTTC

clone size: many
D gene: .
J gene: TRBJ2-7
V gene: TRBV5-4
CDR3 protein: CASSFTPQQASGEQYF
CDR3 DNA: TGTGCCAGCAGCTTTACCCCCCAACAGGCCTCTGGGGAGCAGTACTTC

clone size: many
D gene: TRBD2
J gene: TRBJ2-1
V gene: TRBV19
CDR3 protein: CASSTGLAGGAEQFF
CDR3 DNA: TGTGCCAGTAGTACCGGACTAGCGGGAGGTGCTGAGCAGTTCTTC

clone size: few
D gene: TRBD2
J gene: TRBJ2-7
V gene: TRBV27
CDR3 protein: CATRGGTSGHTYEQYF
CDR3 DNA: TGTGCCACCCGGGGGGGGACTAGCGGACATACCTACGAGCAGTACTTC

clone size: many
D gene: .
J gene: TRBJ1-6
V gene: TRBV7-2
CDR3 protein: CASSLGQNSPLHF
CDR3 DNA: TGTGCCAGCAGCTTAGGACAAAATTCACCCCTCCACTTT

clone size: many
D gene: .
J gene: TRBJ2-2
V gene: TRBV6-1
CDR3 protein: CASSVPARTRDGELFF
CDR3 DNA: TGTGCCAGCAGCGTTCCGGCCCGGACCAGGGACGGGGAGCTGTTTTTT

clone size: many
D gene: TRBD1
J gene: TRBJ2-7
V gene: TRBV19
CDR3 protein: CASSVQGAREQYF
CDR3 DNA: TGTGCCAGTAGTGTACAGGGGGCGCGAGAGCAGTACTTC

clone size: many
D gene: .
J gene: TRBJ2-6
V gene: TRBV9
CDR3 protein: CASSATGISGANVLTF
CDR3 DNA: TGTGCCAGCAGCGCAACAGGGATCTCTGGGGCCAACGTCCTGACTTTC

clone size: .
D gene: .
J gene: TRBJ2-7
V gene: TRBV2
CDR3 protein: CASSQTRYEGVQYF
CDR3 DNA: TGCGCCAGCAGCCAGACACGATACGAAGGGGTGCAGTACTTC

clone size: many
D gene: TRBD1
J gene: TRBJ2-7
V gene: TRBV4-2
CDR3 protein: CASSRAPGQGTTYEQYF
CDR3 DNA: TGTGCCAGCAGCCGGGCACCGGGACAGGGGACCACCTACGAGCAGTACTTC

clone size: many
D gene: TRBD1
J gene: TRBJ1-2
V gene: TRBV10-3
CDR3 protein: CAISERQGGSLSYGYTF
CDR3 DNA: TGTGCCATCAGTGAAAGACAGGGGGGGTCCCTTAGCTATGGCTACACCTTC

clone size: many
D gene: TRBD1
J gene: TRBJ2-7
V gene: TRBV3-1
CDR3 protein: CASSPDRGRGEQYF
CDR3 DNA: TGTGCCAGCAGCCCAGACAGGGGTCGAGGGGAGCAGTACTTC

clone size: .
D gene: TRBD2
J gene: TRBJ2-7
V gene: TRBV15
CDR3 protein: CATSSEAGTSVYEQYF
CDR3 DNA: TGTGCCACCAGCAGTGAAGCTGGGACTAGCGTCTACGAGCAGTACTTC

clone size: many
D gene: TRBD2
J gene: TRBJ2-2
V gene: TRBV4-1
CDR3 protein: CASSHREVGELFF
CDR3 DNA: TGCGCCAGCAGCCATCGGGAGGTCGGGGAGCTGTTTTTT

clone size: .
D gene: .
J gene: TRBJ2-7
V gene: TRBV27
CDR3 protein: CASSTRQRGYEQYF
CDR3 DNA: TGTGCCAGCAGTACGCGACAGAGGGGCTACGAGCAGTACTTC

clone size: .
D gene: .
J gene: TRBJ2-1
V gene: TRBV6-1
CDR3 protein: CASRIREGRIFDEQFF
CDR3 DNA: TGTGCCAGCAGGATTCGAGAGGGGAGGATTTTCGATGAGCAGTTCTTC

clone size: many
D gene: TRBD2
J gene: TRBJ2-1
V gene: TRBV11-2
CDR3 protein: CASRYRLAGVNEQFF
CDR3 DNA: TGTGCCAGCAGGTACAGACTAGCGGGAGTGAATGAGCAGTTCTTC

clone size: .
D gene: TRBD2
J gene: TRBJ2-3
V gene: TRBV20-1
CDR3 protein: CSARRGLAGVTDTQYF
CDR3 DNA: TGCAGTGCAAGAAGGGGACTAGCGGGAGTCACAGATACGCAGTATTTT

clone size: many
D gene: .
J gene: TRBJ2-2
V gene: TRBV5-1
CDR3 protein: CASSRGEAGELFF
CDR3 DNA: TGCGCCAGCAGCAGAGGGGAGGCCGGGGAGCTGTTTTTT

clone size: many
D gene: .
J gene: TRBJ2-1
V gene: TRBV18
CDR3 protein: CASSPQGQSYNEQFF
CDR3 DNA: TGTGCCAGCTCACCCCAAGGACAGTCCTACAATGAGCAGTTCTTC

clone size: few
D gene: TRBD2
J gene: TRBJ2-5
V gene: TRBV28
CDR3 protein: CASSLSGRAQETQYF
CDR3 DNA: TGTGCCAGCAGTTTGAGTGGGAGGGCCCAAGAGACCCAGTACTTC

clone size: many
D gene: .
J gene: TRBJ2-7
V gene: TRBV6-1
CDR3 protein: CASSEPPYEQYF
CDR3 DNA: TGTGCCAGCAGTGAGCCACCCTACGAGCAGTACTTC

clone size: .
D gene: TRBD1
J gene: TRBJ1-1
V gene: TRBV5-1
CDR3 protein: CASSLQGPDVDTEAFF
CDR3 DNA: TGCGCCAGCAGCTTACAGGGGCCCGATGTGGACACTGAAGCTTTCTTT

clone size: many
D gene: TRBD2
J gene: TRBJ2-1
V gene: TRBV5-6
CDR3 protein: CASSGTSVRNEQFF
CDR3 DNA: TGTGCCAGCAGTGGGACTAGCGTACGCAATGAGCAGTTCTTC

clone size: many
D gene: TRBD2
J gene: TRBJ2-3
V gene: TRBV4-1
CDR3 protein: CASSPVYGSGSTDTQYF
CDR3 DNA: TGCGCCAGCAGCCCAGTTTACGGTAGCGGGAGCACAGATACGCAGTATTTT

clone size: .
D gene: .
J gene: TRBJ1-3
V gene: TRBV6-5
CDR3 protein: CASSYSRQSSGNTIYF
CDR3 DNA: TGTGCCAGCAGTTACTCTCGACAGAGCTCTGGAAACACCATATATTTT

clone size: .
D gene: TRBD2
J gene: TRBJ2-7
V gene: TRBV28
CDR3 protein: CASTPPGGVSDEQYF
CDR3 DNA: TGTGCCAGCACCCCCCCGGGAGGGGTTTCGGACGAGCAGTACTTC